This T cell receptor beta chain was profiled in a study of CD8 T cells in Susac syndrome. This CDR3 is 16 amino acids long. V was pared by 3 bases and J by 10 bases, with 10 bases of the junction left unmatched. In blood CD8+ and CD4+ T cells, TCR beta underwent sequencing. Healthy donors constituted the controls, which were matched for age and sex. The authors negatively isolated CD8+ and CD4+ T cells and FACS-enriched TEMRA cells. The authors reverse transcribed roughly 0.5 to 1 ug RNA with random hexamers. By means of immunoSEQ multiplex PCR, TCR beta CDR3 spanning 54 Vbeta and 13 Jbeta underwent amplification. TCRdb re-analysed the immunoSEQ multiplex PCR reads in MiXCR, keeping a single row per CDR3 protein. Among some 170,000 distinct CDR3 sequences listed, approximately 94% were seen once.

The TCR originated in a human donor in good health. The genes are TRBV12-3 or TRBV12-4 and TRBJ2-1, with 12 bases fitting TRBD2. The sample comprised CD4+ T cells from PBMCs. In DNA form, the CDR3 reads TGTGCCAGCAGTTTTCTAGCGGGAGGGCTAGTCGGGGAGCAGTTCTTC. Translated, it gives CASSFLAGGLVGEQFF.